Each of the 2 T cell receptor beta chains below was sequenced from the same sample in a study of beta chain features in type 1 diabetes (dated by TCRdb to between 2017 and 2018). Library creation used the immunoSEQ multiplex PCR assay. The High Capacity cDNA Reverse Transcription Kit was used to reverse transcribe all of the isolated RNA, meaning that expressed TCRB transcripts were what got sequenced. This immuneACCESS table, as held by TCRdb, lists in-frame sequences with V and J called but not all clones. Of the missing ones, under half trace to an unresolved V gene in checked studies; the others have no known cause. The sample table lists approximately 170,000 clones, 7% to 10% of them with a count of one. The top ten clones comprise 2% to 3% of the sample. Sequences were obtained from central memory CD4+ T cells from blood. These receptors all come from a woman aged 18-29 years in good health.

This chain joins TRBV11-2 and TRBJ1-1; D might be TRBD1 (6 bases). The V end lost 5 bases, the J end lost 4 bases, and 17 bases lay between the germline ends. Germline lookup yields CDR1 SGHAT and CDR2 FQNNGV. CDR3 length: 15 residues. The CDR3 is CASSPKGVGGTEAFF. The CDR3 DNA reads TGTGCCAGCAGCCCAAAGGGGGTAGGGGGCACTGAAGCTTTCTTT.

The CDR3, as DNA: TGTGCCAGCAGTGAGGGTAGGGGATCGAGAACTGAAGCTTTCTTT. It translates to CASSEGRGSRTEAFF. The chain carries TRBV2 and TRBJ1-1; maybe TRBD1 (5 bases). CDR1 and CDR2 (germline): SNHLY, FYNNEI. The V end lost 3 bases, the J end lost 5 bases, and 16 bases lay between the germline ends. The CDR3 is 15 amino acids.